The subject of this entry is one TCR beta chain. The sample holds a few counts of this clonotype. Its antigen remains unidentified. No qualities accompany the bases; no much larger clone lies one base away. The listed sequencing device is Illumina HiSeq 1500. TCRdb reprocessed the public reads (quality trimming at Q25 with fastp, clone calling with MiXCR) and kept in-frame beta chains. Here each entry gathers all rows of one CDR3 protein and keeps the most common genes and DNA. The sample includes fewer than 900,000 distinct CDR3 sequences, with about 27% observed a single time. The top ten clones comprise around 14% of the sample. This entry is derived from a study of T cell repertoires in cytomegalovirus infection (dated by TCRdb to between 2017 and 2020). Regarding the study in general: The peptide stimulations were aimed at well-studied HLA-B-restricted epitopes as well as recently identified HLA-C-restricted CMV epitopes, whose presentation resists viral immunomodulation. Donor HLA type was relevant to the analysis, as public TCR beta signatures indicated carriage of CMV infection together with the matching HLA type.

The treatment or condition label, as the study defines it: in vitro stimulation with specific CMV peptide epitopes to enrich CMV-specific T cells. The CDR3 runs 12 amino acids, cysteine and phenylalanine included. Kept here is only the CDR3 DNA, which spans 36 bases and is read in frame from base 1. The V end loses 5 bases and the J end loses 7 bases, and a stretch of 11 bases separates them. CDR1 SEHNR and CDR2 FQNEAQ are derived from the germline V gene (reference sequence). The research as a whole found: In both this cohort and an independent cohort of 300 to 450 donors, the cumulative frequency of public TCR beta family members distinguished carriers of CMV infection plus the relevant HLA type. The ex vivo response was dominated by HLA-C-restricted CMV-specific TCR beta clonotypes, which also provided the single most frequent clonotype in two of eight donors.

This clonotype originated in a human donor in good health (CMV status not recorded). Some clones in this sample may be carry-over from other donors' samples. Source: cultured CD8+ T cells from PBMCs, taken from culture after CMV antigen stimulation. The V and J genes are TRBV7-9 and TRBJ1-1; there is no confident call for the D gene. The DNA sequence follows: TGTGCCAGCAGCCCTAACGAGAGTGAAGCTTTCTTT. It encodes CASSPNESEAFF.